The rows below give T cell receptor beta chains drawn from one sample of a study of T cell changes during pregnancy in multiple sclerosis. The data were produced by immunoSEQ multiplex PCR, yet TCRdb's version contains in-frame clones alone and is incomplete. The repertoire has around 30,000 clones, roughly nine tenths of them found once; the top ten carry approximately 0.77%. Sample: CD4+ T cells from peripheral blood mononuclear cells, taken in the second trimester of pregnancy. The origin of the receptors is a female donor with multiple sclerosis, enrolled in a pregnancy study. CDR3s include the opening cysteine and the closing phenylalanine or tryptophan. The D gene is left open where the match is weak. For some rows the clone size is stated as once, few or many, or as a class when expanded; others skip it.

TRBJ2-7	.	TRBV15	.	TGTGCCACCAGCAGAGATCCGGGTGAGGAGCAGTACTTC	CATSRDPGEEQYF
TRBJ1-6	.	TRBV6-5	TRBD1	TGTGCCAGCAGCTTGGACAGGGGGAGTTCACCCCTCCACTTT	CASSLDRGSSPLHF
TRBJ1-1	.	TRBV5-1	.	TGCGCCAGCAGCTTAAGGGGCCGGGGGACTGAAGCTTTCTTT	CASSLRGRGTEAFF
TRBJ2-1	.	TRBV18	.	TGTGCCAGCTCACAATCCGGGACTCCTGGACCGTACAATGAGCAGTTCTTC	CASSQSGTPGPYNEQFF
TRBJ2-5	.	TRBV5-5	TRBD1	TGTGCCAGCAGTTCCGGGACAGGGGTACCCAATTTCCCCCAGTACTTC	CASSSGTGVPNFPQYF
TRBJ1-3	.	TRBV7-8	TRBD1	TGTGCCAGCAGCCGGACAGGACAAAGCTCTGGAAACACCATATATTTT	CASSRTGQSSGNTIYF
TRBJ2-7	.	TRBV19	TRBD1	TGTGCCAGTAGTAGTAGGACAGGGGCTTCCTACGAGCAGTACTTC	CASSSRTGASYEQYF
TRBJ1-4	once	TRBV7-2	.	TGTGCCAGCAGCCCAAACAGGGCAAAGGGTGAAAAACTGTTTTTT	CASSPNRAKGEKLFF
TRBJ1-2	.	TRBV9	.	TGTGCCAGCAGCGTAGGGACAGCGAGCTATGGCTACACCTTC	CASSVGTASYGYTF
TRBJ2-1	.	TRBV4-1	.	TGCGCCAGCAGCCGGATACACTCGACAGCAGATGAGCAGTTCTTC	CASSRIHSTADEQFF
TRBJ2-7	.	TRBV4-2	TRBD2	TGTGCCAGCAGCGAATCGGCGGGGACTAGCTCCTACGAGCAGTACTTC	CASSESAGTSSYEQYF
TRBJ2-6	.	TRBV7-9	TRBD1	TGTGCCAGCAGCCCAACCCCGGGACAGAGCTCTGGGGCCAACGTCCTGACTTTC	CASSPTPGQSSGANVLTF
TRBJ2-1	.	TRBV9	.	TGTGCCAGCAGCGTCCCAGGCCAGTGGGAGCAGTTCTTC	CASSVPGQWEQFF
TRBJ2-5	.	TRBV12-5	.	TGTGCTAGTGGTTTGGTCCTGGACGGGGGGCTCTCCTTAGAGACCCAGTACTTC	CASGLVLDGGLSLETQYF
TRBJ2-7	.	TRBV6-5	.	TGTGCCAGCAGGTCTCCAGGGGGGCCTTCCTACGAGCAGTACTTC	CASRSPGGPSYEQYF
TRBJ2-6	.	TRBV6-5	.	TGTGCCAGCAGTTACTCGGCATACTCTGGGGCCAACGTCCTGACTTTC	CASSYSAYSGANVLTF
TRBJ2-7	.	TRBV14	TRBD2	TGTGCCAGCAGCCCGAGCGGGGGGGCCTTACGGCAGTACTTC	CASSPSGGALRQYF
TRBJ1-1	once	TRBV18	.	TGTGCCAGCTCACCCCTTATGACAGCGAACACTGAAGCTTTCTTT	CASSPLMTANTEAFF
TRBJ1-1	once	TRBV7-3	.	TGTGCCAGCAGCTTAACCACGGGGAACACTGAAGCTTTCTTT	CASSLTTGNTEAFF
TRBJ2-5	.	TRBV12-5	TRBD2	TGTGCTAGTGGCCCCTCGGGAGGCGGGGGGGCCGGTGAGACCCAGTACTTC	CASGPSGGGGAGETQYF
TRBJ2-2	.	TRBV5-6	.	TGTGCCAGCAGATATAGGACGGGCAGGGGCACCGGGGAGCTGTTTTTT	CASRYRTGRGTGELFF
TRBJ1-6	.	TRBV7-3	.	TGTGCCAGCAGCTTACCGGGGGATCAACTCCACTTT	CASSLPGDQLHF
TRBJ1-5	.	TRBV30	.	TGTGCCTGGAGTACCACGGTAACCGCCGAAGCCCAGCATTTT	CAWSTTVTAEAQHF
TRBJ1-5	.	TRBV7-9	.	TGTGCCAGCAGCTTGGAGTTCGGTCGGCCCCAGCATTTT	CASSLEFGRPQHF
TRBJ2-7	.	TRBV2	.	TGTGCCAGCAGGGACTCGGGGTTTTACGAGCAGTACTTC	CASRDSGFYEQYF
TRBJ2-2	.	TRBV11-2	TRBD2	TGTGCCAGCAGCTTGGGCCTGACTAGCGGGGTTGTCGGGGAGCTGTTTTTT	CASSLGLTSGVVGELFF
TRBJ2-5	.	TRBV7-2	TRBD2	TGTGCCAGCAGCTTGGGAGGGTCCCAAGAGACCCAGTACTTC	CASSLGGSQETQYF
TRBJ1-6	.	TRBV9	.	TGTGCCAGCAGCGTAGCCGGGACACCGACTAATTCACCCCTCCACTTT	CASSVAGTPTNSPLHF
TRBJ2-5	.	TRBV7-3	TRBD2	TGTGCCAGCAGCCCCATAGCGGGGTTACAAGAGACCCAGTACTTC	CASSPIAGLQETQYF
TRBJ2-3	.	TRBV5-1	TRBD2	TGCGCCAGCAGCTTTACTAGCGGGAGTACAGATACGCAGTATTTT	CASSFTSGSTDTQYF
TRBJ1-2	.	TRBV5-4	.	TGTGCCAGCAGCTTGGTTGACGGGAACGGCTACACCTTC	CASSLVDGNGYTF
TRBJ1-5	.	TRBV21-1	.	TGTGCCAGCAGCAAAGGGGACAAAGACAGCCTCAATCAGCCCCAGCATTTT	CASSKGDKDSLNQPQHF
TRBJ1-2	.	TRBV4-2	.	TGTGCCAGCAGTCCCGGACACCCTGGGGATCGTGGCTACACCTTC	CASSPGHPGDRGYTF
TRBJ1-1	.	TRBV2	TRBD1	TGTGCCAGCGGAAGACAGGGAAGGAACACTGAAGCTTTCTTT	CASGRQGRNTEAFF
TRBJ2-2	few	TRBV5-4	TRBD2	TGTGCCAGCAGCTTGGCCGGCAGCGGGGGGGCGAGCGGGGAGCTGTTTTTT	CASSLAGSGGASGELFF